Listed below are T cell receptor beta chains from one sample, sequenced in a study of OX40 agonist ivuxolimab in advanced cancers. Profiling relied on immunoSEQ multiplex PCR, and the TCRdb table lists in-frame clones only, not all of them. The table includes some 81,000 clones, around 85% detected once. Sample: CD4+ or CD8+ T cells sorted from blood, taken in a trial of the OX40 agonist ivuxolimab. The origin of the receptors is an adult with an advanced solid tumor such as melanoma, head and neck, liver or kidney cancer. CDR3s leave out the opening cysteine and the closing phenylalanine or tryptophan.

>TRBV19|TRBJ1-6|12
ASSLQGALSPLH
>TRBV6-1|TRBJ2-3|10
ASTPSTDTQY
>TRBV30|TRBJ1-1|9
AWSGSSEAF
>TRBV21-1|TRBJ2-7|13
ASSNNERNSYEQY
>TRBV6-5|TRBJ2-3|12
ASGFSGEDDTQY
>TRBV5-8|TRBJ1-4|16
ASSESGGGAGANEKLF
>TRBV6-1|TRBJ1-3|12
ASSEQSSGNTIY
>TRBV28|TRBJ2-5|14
ASSPGQTSFQETQY
>TRBV6-6|TRBJ2-7|10
ASSSQAYEQY
>TRBV19|TRBJ2-7|13
ASSIFGQGAYEQY
>TRBV20-1|TRBJ2-7|9
SALNFYEQY
>TRBV15|TRBJ1-2|12
ATSRDGGGYGYT
>TRBV7-2|TRBJ1-5|14
ASSLVGAGGNQPQH
>TRBV5-1|TRBJ1-2|10
ASSLDRYGYT
>TRBV5-1|TRBJ2-5|13
ASSSTGEKRETQY
>TRBV7-9|TRBJ1-1|14
ASSSTLGLMNTEAF
>TRBV6-1|TRBJ1-1|10
ATREGNTEAF
>TRBV2|TRBJ2-7|9
ASRDRGEQY
>TRBV5-1|TRBJ2-7|15
ASSLVPASVNGGEQY
>TRBV6-5|TRBJ1-2|9
ASNEGLGYT
>TRBV30|TRBJ1-6|13
AWNGTVMGNSPLH
>TRBV7-2|TRBJ1-2|12
ASSPGAANYGYT
>TRBV5-4|TRBJ2-2|12
ASSLGGDAGELF
>TRBV18|TRBJ2-5|13
ASSPVGQGAETQY
>TRBV7-2|TRBJ1-1|11
ASSTQRETEAF
>TRBV5-1|TRBJ1-1|12
ASSELTGTSEAF
>TRBV4-3|TRBJ1-5|14
ASSQVAGRGNQPQH
>TRBV19|TRBJ1-5|11
ASSISGIQPQH
>TRBV6-1|TRBJ2-1|12
ASSRDRGVDEQF
>TRBV6-5|TRBJ2-2|13
ASSYGRKNTGELF
>TRBV29-1|TRBJ2-5|13
SVETWPPRQETQY
>TRBV23-1|TRBJ2-2|17
ASSQSADGGSTFTGELF
>TRBV7-2|TRBJ1-2|12
ASSSGQKARGYT
>TRBV9|TRBJ2-1|14
ASSVALAGSYNEQF